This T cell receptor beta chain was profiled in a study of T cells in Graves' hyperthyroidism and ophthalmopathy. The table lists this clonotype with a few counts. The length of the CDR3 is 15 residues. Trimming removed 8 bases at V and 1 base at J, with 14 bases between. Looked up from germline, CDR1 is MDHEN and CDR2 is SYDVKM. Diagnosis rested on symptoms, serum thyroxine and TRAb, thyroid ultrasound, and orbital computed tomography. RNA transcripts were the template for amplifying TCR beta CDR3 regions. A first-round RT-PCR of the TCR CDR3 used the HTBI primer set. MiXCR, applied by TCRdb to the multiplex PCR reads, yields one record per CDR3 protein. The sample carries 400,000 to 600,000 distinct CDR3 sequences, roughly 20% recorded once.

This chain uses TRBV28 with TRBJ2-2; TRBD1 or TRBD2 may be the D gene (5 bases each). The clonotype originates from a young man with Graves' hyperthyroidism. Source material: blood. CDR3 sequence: CASRAGTWNTGELFF. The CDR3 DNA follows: TGTGCCAGCCGCGCCGGGACCTGGAACACCGGGGAGCTGTTTTTT.